The source of this T cell receptor beta chain is a study of Ad26.COV2.S vaccination and SARS-CoV-2 variants. The method was immunoSEQ multiplex PCR; TCRdb's version includes in-frame clones alone and lacks a portion of them. The data contain about 280,000 clones, around 87% of them singletons. As to treatment: 15 to 20 received Ad26.COV2.S at low or high dose, single or two shots; about 5 received placebo; per-sample allocation not given. It was on day 63 after the first vaccine or placebo injection that samples were taken. Germline CDR1 SGHAT, CDR2 FQNNGV. This CDR3 spans 15 amino acids. V was pared by 2 bases and J by 5 bases, with 14 bases between.

The TCR sequence derives from a person between 18 and 65 years old who received the Ad26.COV2.S COVID-19 vaccine or a placebo. This rearrangement joins TRBV11-2 to TRBJ2-3; no reliable D call. Sequencing was performed on peripheral blood, taken in a trial of Ad26.COV2.S vaccine versus placebo. The CDR3 region is CASSLSNLGRDTQYF. DNA of the CDR3: TGTGCCAGCAGCTTATCGAATCTAGGGCGAGATACGCAGTATTTT.